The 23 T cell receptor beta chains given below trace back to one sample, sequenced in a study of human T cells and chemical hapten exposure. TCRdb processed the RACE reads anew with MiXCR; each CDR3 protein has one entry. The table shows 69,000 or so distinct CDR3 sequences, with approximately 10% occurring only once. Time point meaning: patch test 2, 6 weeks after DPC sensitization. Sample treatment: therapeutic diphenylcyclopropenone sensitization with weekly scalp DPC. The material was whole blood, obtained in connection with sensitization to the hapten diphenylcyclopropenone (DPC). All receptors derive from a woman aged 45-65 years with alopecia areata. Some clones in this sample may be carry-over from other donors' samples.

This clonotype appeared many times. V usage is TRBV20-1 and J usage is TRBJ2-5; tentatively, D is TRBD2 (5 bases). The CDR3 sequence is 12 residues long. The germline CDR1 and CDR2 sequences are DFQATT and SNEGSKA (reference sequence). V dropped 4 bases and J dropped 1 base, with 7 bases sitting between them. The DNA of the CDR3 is TGCAGTGCTACGACTACCCAAGAGACCCAGTACTTC. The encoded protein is CSATTTQETQYF.

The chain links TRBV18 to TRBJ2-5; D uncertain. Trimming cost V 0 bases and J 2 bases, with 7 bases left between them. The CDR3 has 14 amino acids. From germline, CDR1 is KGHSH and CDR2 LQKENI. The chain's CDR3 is CASSPPNQQETQYF. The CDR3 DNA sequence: TGTGCCAGCTCACCACCCAATCAACAAGAGACCCAGTACTTC.

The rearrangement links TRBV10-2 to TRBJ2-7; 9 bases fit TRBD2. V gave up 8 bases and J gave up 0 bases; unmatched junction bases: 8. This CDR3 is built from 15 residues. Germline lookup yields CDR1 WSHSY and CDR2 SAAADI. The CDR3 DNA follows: TGCGCCAGCCGCCCGCTAGCGGGAAGCTCCTACGAGCAGTACTTC. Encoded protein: CASRPLAGSSYEQYF.

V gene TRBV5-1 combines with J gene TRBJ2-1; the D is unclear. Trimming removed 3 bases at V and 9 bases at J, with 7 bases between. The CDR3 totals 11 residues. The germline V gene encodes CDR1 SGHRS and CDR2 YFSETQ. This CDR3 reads CASSSRREQFF. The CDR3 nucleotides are TGCGCCAGCAGCTCTAGGCGTGAGCAGTTCTTC.

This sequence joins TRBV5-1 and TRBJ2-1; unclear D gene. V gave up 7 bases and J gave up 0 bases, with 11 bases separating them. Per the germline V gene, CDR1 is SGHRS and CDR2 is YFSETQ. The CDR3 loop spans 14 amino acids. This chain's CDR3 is CASAVSDSYNEQFF. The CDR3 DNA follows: TGCGCCAGCGCTGTCTCTGACTCCTACAATGAGCAGTTCTTC. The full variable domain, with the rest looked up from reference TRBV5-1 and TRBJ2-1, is KAGVTQTPRYLIKTRGQQVTLSCSPISGHRSVSWYQQTPGQGLQFLFEYFSETQRNKGNFPGRFSGRQFSNSRSEMNVSTLELGDSALYLCASAVSDSYNEQFFGPGTRLTVL.

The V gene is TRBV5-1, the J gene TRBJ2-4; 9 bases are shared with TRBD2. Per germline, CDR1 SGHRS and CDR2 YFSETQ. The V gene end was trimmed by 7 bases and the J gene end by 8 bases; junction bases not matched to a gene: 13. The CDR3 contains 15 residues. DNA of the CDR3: TGCGCCAGCCGAGAGACTAGCGGATCAGGGGACATTCAGTACTTC. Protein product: CASRETSGSGDIQYF.

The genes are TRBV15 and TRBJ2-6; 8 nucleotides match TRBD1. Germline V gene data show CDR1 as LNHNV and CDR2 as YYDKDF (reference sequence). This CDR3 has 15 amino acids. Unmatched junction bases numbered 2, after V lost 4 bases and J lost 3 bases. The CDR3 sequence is CATSTGGSGANVLTF. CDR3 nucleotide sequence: TGTGCCACCAGCACAGGGGGCAGTGGGGCCAACGTCCTGACTTTC.

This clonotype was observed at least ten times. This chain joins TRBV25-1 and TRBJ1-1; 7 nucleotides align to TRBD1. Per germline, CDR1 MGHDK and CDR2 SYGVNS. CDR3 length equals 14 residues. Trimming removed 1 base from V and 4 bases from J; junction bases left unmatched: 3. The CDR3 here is CASSEWAGGTEAFF. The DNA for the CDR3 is TGTGCCAGCAGTGAATGGGCAGGGGGCACTGAAGCTTTCTTT.

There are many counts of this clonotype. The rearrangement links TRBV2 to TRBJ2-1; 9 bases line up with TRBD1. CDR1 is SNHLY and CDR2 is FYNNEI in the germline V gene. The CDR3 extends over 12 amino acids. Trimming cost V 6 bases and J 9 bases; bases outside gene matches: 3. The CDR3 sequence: CASRDRGGEQFF. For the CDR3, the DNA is TGTGCCAGCAGGGACAGGGGAGGTGAGCAGTTCTTC.

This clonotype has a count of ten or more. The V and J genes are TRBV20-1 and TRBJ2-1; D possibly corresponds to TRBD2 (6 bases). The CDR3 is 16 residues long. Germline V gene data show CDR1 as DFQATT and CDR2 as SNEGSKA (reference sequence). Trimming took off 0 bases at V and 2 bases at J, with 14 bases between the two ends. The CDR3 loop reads CSARDLAGRAYNEQFF. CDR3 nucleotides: TGCAGTGCTAGAGATCTGGCGGGAAGGGCCTACAATGAGCAGTTCTTC.

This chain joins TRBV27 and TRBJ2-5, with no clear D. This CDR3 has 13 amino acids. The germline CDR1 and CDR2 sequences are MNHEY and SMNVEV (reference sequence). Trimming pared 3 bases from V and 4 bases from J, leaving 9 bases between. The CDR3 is CASSFGSRETQYF. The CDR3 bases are TGTGCCAGCAGTTTCGGCAGCCGAGAGACCCAGTACTTC.

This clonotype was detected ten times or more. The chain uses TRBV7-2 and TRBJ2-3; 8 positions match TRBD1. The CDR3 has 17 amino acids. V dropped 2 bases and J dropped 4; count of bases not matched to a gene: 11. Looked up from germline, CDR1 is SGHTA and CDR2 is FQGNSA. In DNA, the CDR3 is TGTGCCAGCAGCTTATCGCTCGGACAGGGCAGGGCAGATACGCAGTATTTT. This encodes CASSLSLGQGRADTQYF.

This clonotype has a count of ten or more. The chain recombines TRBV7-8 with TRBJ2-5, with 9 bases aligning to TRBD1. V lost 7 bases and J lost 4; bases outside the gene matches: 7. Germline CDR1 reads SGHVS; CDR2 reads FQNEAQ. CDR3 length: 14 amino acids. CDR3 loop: CASTDRGTRETQYF. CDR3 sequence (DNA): TGTGCCAGCACGGACAGGGGTACTCGAGAGACCCAGTACTTC.

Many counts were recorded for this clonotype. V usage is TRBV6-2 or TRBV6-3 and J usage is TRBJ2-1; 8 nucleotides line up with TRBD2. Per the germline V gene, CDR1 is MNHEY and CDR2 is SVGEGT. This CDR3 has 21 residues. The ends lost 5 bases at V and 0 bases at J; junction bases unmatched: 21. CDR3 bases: TGTGCCAGCAGTACCTATTCTCCTACGGCTAGCGGGCCCAGCTCCTACAATGAGCAGTTCTTC. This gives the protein CASSTYSPTASGPSSYNEQFF.

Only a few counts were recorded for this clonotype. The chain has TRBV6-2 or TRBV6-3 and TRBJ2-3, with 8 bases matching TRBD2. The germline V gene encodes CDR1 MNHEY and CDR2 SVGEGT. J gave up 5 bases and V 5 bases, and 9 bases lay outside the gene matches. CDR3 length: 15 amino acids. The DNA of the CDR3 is TGTGCCAGCAGTGTTCCGCGGGAGGCTATAGATACGCAGTATTTT. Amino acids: CASSVPREAIDTQYF.

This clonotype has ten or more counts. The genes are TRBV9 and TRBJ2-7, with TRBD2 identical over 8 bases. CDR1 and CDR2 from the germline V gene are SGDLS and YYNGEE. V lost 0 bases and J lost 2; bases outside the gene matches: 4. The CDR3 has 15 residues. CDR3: CASSVDPGLAYEQYF. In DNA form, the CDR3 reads TGTGCCAGCAGCGTAGACCCGGGACTAGCCTACGAGCAGTACTTC.

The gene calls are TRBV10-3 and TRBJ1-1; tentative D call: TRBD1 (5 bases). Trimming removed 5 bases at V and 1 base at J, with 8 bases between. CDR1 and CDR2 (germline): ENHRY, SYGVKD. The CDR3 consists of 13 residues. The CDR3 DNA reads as TGTGCCATCAGTCAGGACACGAACACTGAAGCTTTCTTT. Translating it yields CAISQDTNTEAFF.

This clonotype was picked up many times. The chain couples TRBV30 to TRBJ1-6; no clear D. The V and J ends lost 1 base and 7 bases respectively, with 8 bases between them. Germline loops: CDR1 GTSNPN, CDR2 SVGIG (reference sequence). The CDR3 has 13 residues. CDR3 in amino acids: CAWSGAWNSPLHF. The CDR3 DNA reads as TGTGCCTGGAGTGGCGCATGGAATTCACCCCTCCACTTT. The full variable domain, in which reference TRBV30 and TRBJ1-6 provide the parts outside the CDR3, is SQTIHQWPATLVQPVGSPLSLECTVEGTSNPNLYWYRQAAGRGLQLLFYSVGIGQISSEVPQNLSASRPQDRQFILSSKKLLLSDSGFYLCAWSGAWNSPLHFGNGTRLTVT.

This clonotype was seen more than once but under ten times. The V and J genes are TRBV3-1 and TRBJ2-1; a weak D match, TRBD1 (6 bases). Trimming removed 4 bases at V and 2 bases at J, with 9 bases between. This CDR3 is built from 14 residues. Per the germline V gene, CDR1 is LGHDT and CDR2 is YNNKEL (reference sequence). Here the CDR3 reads CASSRQATYNEQFF. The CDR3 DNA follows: TGTGCCAGCAGCCGACAGGCTACCTACAATGAGCAGTTCTTC.

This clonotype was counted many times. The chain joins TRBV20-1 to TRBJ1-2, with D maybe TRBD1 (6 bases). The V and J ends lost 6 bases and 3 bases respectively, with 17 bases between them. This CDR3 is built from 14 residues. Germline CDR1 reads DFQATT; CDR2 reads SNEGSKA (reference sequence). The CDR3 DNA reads TGCAGTGCCCCAGAAATGGGGGCGCACTATGGCTACACCTTC. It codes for CSAPEMGAHYGYTF.

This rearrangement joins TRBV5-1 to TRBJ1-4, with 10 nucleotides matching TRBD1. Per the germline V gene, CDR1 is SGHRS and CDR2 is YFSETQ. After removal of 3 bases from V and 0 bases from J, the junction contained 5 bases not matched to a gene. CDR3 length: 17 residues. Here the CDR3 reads CASSSAGTGATNEKLFF. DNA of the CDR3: TGCGCCAGCAGCTCAGCCGGGACAGGGGCAACTAATGAAAAACTGTTTTTT.

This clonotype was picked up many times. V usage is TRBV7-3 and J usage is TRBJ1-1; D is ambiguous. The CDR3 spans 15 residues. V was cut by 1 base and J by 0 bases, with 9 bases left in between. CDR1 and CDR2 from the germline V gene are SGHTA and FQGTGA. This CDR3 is CASSLSPAMNTEAFF. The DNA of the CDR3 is TGTGCCAGCAGCTTAAGCCCAGCAATGAACACTGAAGCTTTCTTT. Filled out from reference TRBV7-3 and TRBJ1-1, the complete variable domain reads GAGVSQTPSNKVTEKGKYVELRCDPISGHTALYWYRQSLGQGPEFLIYFQGTGAADDSGLPNDRFFAVRPEGSVSTLKIQRTERGDSAVYLCASSLSPAMNTEAFFGQGTRLTVV.

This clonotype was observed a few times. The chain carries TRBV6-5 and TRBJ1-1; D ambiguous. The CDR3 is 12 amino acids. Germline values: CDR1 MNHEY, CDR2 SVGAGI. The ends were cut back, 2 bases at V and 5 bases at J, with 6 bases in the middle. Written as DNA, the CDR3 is TGTGCCAGCAGTTACGGAGAGACTGAAGCTTTCTTT. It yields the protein CASSYGETEAFF.